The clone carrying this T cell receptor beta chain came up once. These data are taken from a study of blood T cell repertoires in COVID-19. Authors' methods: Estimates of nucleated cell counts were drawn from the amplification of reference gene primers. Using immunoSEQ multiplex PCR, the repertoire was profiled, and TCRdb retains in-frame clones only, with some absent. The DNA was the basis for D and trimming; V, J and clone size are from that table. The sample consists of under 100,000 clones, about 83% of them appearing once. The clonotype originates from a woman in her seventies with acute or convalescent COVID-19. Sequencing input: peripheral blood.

Here the CDR3 DNA reads TGTGCCAGCTCACCACCAAGGGGGCAAGGATACGATACGCAGTATTTT. Protein: CASSPPRGQGYDTQYF. The genes are TRBV18 and TRBJ2-3; 7 bases fit TRBD1. The CDR3 loop spans 16 amino acids. V shed 0 bases, J shed 6 bases, and the junction held 9 bases outside the gene matches. Germline V gene sequence: CDR1 KGHSH, CDR2 LQKENI.